This T cell receptor beta chain was identified during a study of blood T cell repertoires in COVID-19. About the study: Samples came from the United States, Italy and Spain, spanning acute and convalescent COVID-19.

TCRdb's table, derived via immunoSEQ multiplex PCR, lists solely in-frame clones and lacks some. In the table there are some 200,000 clones, 80% to 90% of which are singletons. CDR1 SGHDT and CDR2 YYEEEE come from the germline V gene. V dropped 1 base and J dropped 5; count of bases not matched to a gene: 5. CDR3 length: 14 amino acids. Sequenced sample: PBMCs or T cells enriched from blood (not recorded which). The chain recombines TRBV5-6 with TRBJ1-2; TRBD1 matches 7 bases. This receptor was taken from a young woman who had recovered from COVID-19. As DNA, the CDR3 is TGTGCCAGCAGCTTGAGCCAGGGGGAGTATGGCTACACCTTC. Protein product: CASSLSQGEYGYTF.